The following is a T cell receptor (beta chain) sequence with its context. The antigen is unknown. The sort gate was single viable CD3+CD4+CD8-CD45RO+ cells for memory CD4+ T cells. Total CD4+ T cells were enriched by CD4 positive selection. The table came from immunoSEQ multiplex PCR; TCRdb's copy has only in-frame clones and leaves some out. The sample yields more than 35,000 clones, about 73% seen once. The V gene lost 8 bases and the J gene lost 6 bases, with 17 bases spanning the gap. Per germline, CDR1 MNHNY and CDR2 SVGAGI (reference sequence). CDR3 size: 14 residues. This specimen comes from a study of memory CD4+ T cells and cytomegalovirus serostatus. The overall study: This sample comes from healthy Belgian adults, under 10 CMV seropositive, approximately 22 seronegative.

Overall study findings and caveats: Each of 60 to 80 CMV-associated TCRbeta sequences occurred in one to five individuals.

This chain connects TRBV6-6 to TRBJ1-5; TRBD1 is a possible D gene (5 bases). The TCR sequence derives from an adult in good health and CMV-seronegative. The sequenced sample was memory CD4+ T cells from blood. As DNA, the CDR3 is TGTGCCAGCCAGGGTGACAGTCGAACTCAGCCCCAGCATTTT. It codes for CASQGDSRTQPQHF.